The clone carrying this T cell receptor (beta chain) came up many times. Its antigen remains unidentified. TCR beta CDR3 regions were amplified from RNA. In the first-round RT-PCR of the TCR CDR3, the HTBI primer set was used. TCRdb re-called the multiplex PCR reads with MiXCR, one entry per CDR3 protein. The sample lists some 740,000 distinct CDR3 sequences; approximately 15% were seen once. The sample belongs to a study of T cells in Graves' hyperthyroidism and ophthalmopathy. Overall study: Peripheral blood was obtained at initial diagnosis, preceding any treatment. Study-wide results and limits: Blood also contained most expanded thyroid clonotypes above 0.001.

CDR3 length equals 14 residues. The ends lost 6 bases at V and 1 base at J; junction bases unmatched: 3. From germline, CDR1 is SNHLY and CDR2 FYNNEI. No ophthalmopathy progression within 18 months constituted stable Graves' hyperthyroidism. Clinical symptoms, serum thyroxine and TRAb, thyroid ultrasound and orbital computed tomography were used for the diagnoses. Sequences were obtained from blood. This clonotype was sampled from a woman aged 18-29 years with Graves' hyperthyroidism. The J gene is TRBJ2-3, the V gene TRBV2; TRBD2 aligns across 8 bases. The CDR3 protein is CASRLTSGTDTQYF. For the CDR3, the DNA is TGTGCCAGCAGGTTGACTAGCGGCACAGATACGCAGTATTTT.